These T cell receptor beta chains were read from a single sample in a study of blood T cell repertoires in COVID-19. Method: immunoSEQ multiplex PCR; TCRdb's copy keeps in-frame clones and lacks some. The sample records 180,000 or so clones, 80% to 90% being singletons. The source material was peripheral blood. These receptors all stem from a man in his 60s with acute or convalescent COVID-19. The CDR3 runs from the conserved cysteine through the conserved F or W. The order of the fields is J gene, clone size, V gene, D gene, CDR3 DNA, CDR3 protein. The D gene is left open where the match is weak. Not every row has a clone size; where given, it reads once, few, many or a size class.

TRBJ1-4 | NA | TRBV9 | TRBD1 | TGTGCCAGCAGCGTAGGGACAGGCCCCAATGAAAAACTGTTTTTT | CASSVGTGPNEKLFF
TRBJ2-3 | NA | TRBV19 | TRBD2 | TGTGCCAGTAAGCCGGGACTAGCGGGAACTAGCACAGATACGCAGTATTTT | CASKPGLAGTSTDTQYF
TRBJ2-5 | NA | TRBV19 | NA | TGTGCCAGTATGCAAACGCCCGGGATAGGAGAGACCCAGTACTTC | CASMQTPGIGETQYF
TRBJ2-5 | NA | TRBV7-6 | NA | TGTGCCAGCAGCGTCGGTTGGAGTCAAGAGACCCAGTACTTC | CASSVGWSQETQYF
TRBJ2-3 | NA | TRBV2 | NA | TGTGCCAGCAGTGGGGACTCCGGAGGTCACGATACGCAGTATTTT | CASSGDSGGHDTQYF
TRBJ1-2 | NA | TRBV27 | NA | TGTGCCAGCAGTACCAGTGGAGGGGTGCTCGGCTACACCTTC | CASSTSGGVLGYTF
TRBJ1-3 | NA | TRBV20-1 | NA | TGCAGTGCTAGTGAGGCGGTCAGCTCTGGAAACACCATATATTTT | CSASEAVSSGNTIYF
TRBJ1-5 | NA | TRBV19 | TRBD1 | TGTGCCAGTAGTATTCAGACAGGGGGCAATCAGCCCCAGCATTTT | CASSIQTGGNQPQHF
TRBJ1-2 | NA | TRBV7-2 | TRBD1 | TGTGCCAGCAGCATCTCGACAGGGACCTATGGCTACACCTTC | CASSISTGTYGYTF
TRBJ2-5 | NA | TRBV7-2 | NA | TGTGCCAGCAGCTTAAACGGAGGGCAAGAGACCCAGTACTTC | CASSLNGGQETQYF
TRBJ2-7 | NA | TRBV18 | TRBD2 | TGTGCCAGCTCACCAAGACTAGCGGGAGTTTACGAGCAGTACTTC | CASSPRLAGVYEQYF
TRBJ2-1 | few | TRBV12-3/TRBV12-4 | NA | TGTGCCAGCAGTTTAGATTCAGGTGAGCAGTTCTTC | CASSLDSGEQFF
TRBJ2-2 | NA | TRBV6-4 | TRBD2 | TGTGCCAGCAGTACCTACTCACTAGCGGGGGATTTACCGAACACCGGGGAGCTGTTTTTT | CASSTYSLAGDLPNTGELFF
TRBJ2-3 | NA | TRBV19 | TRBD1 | TGTGCCAGTAGTAAAGGGGGCGGTGTGACAGATACGCAGTATTTT | CASSKGGGVTDTQYF
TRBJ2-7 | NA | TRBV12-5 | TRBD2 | TGTGCTAGTGGTTTGGTACTCCAGCGGGAAGGATACGAGCAGTACTTC | CASGLVLQREGYEQYF
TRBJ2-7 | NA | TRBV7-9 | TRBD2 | TGTGCCAGCAGTCCTGGTGGACTAGCGGGCCACTACGAGCAGTACTTC | CASSPGGLAGHYEQYF
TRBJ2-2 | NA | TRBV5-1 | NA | TGCGCCAGCAGTCCCGGGAGCACGAACACCGGGGAGCTGTTTTTT | CASSPGSTNTGELFF
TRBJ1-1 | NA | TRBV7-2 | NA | TGTGCCAGCCGCAGCGAGGGTGAAGCTTTCTTT | CASRSEGEAFF
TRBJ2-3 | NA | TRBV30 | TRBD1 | TGTGCCTGGAACCGACAGGGCGGATCAGATACGCAGTATTTT | CAWNRQGGSDTQYF
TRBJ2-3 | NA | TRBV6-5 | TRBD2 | TGTGCCAGCACACTAGCGGGAGGGACAGATACGCAGTATTTT | CASTLAGGTDTQYF
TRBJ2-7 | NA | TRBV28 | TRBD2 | TGTGCCAGCAGTTCACCATACCGACTAGCGGGATTACCTGGGGAGCAGTACTTC | CASSSPYRLAGLPGEQYF
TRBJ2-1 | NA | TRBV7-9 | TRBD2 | TGTGCCAGCAGCCGAATACTAGCGGGAGATTACAATGAGCAGTTCTTC | CASSRILAGDYNEQFF
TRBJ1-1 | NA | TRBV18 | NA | TGTGCCAGCTCACAAGCGAGGGTTAGGGACACTGAAGCTTTCTTT | CASSQARVRDTEAFF
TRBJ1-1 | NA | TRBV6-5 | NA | TGTGCCAGCAGCTCCTCGGGACACGTGAACACTGAAGCTTTCTTT | CASSSSGHVNTEAFF
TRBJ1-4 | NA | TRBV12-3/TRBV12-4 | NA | TGTGCCAGCAGGCCGGGAGGGACATTAAAACTGTTTTTT | CASRPGGTLKLFF
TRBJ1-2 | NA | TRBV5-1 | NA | TGCGCCAGCAGCTTGGGGACAAGCTATGGCTACACCTTC | CASSLGTSYGYTF
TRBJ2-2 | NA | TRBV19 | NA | TGTGCCAGTAGTATAGGCAGCGTTTACACCGGGGAGCTGTTTTTT | CASSIGSVYTGELFF
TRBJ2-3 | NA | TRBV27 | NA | TGTGCCAGCAGTTTGGGCAGGGCACGTCACACAGATACGCAGTATTTT | CASSLGRARHTDTQYF
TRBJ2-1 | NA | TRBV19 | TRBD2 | TGTGCCAGTAGTTCACTAGCGGGAGGGAAGAATGAGCAGTTCTTC | CASSSLAGGKNEQFF